This is a list of T cell receptor beta chains from one sample in a study of blood T cells in healthy people across ages. In TCRdb, the 5' RACE reads were re-called with MiXCR into one record per CDR3 protein. The sample shows 1.5 million to 2 million distinct CDR3 sequences, approximately 50% of them seen only once. Sequences were obtained from blood. The receptors stem from a woman in her thirties or forties in good health. CDR3s include the opening cysteine and the closing phenylalanine or tryptophan. Fields, in order: D gene, clone size, J gene, V gene, CDR3 DNA, CDR3 protein. The D gene is left open where the match is weak. Expanded clones are given a class, and other clones once, few, many or no size at all.

d_call: .; clone_size: few; j_call: TRBJ2-3; v_call: TRBV6-2/TRBV6-3; cdr3_nt: TGTGCCAGCAGTTACACGGATGGGAGTTCAAGAAGCACAGATACGCAGTATTTT; cdr3_aa: CASSYTDGSSRSTDTQYF
d_call: TRBD1; clone_size: once; j_call: TRBJ2-3; v_call: TRBV20-1; cdr3_nt: TGCAGTACCCCAAACAGGGGACGCACAGATACGCAGTATTTT; cdr3_aa: CSTPNRGRTDTQYF
d_call: TRBD2; clone_size: .; j_call: TRBJ2-5; v_call: TRBV6-2/TRBV6-3; cdr3_nt: TGTGCCAGCAGTAACCCGGGACTAGAACAGACCCAGTACTTC; cdr3_aa: CASSNPGLEQTQYF
d_call: .; clone_size: .; j_call: TRBJ2-3; v_call: TRBV7-2; cdr3_nt: TGTGCCAGCAGCTTAGCTTCTGGGACAAAAAATACGCAGTATTTT; cdr3_aa: CASSLASGTKNTQYF
d_call: TRBD2; clone_size: many; j_call: TRBJ2-3; v_call: TRBV29-1; cdr3_nt: TGCAGCGTTGATGATAGCGGGGGGCGATCTAGCACAGATACGCAGTATTTT; cdr3_aa: CSVDDSGGRSSTDTQYF
d_call: TRBD2; clone_size: few; j_call: TRBJ2-5; v_call: TRBV28; cdr3_nt: TGTGCCAGCAGCCAGGGCGGGACTAGCGGGAAAGAGACCCAGTACTTC; cdr3_aa: CASSQGGTSGKETQYF
d_call: .; clone_size: few; j_call: TRBJ2-5; v_call: TRBV20-1; cdr3_nt: TGCAGTGCTAATTGGCATCTCGGAGAGACCCAGTACTTC; cdr3_aa: CSANWHLGETQYF
d_call: .; clone_size: .; j_call: TRBJ1-1; v_call: TRBV29-1; cdr3_nt: TGCAGCGTTGAGGGGTCCCATTTCTGGGGAGCTTTCTTT; cdr3_aa: CSVEGSHFWGAFF
d_call: .; clone_size: few; j_call: TRBJ2-2; v_call: TRBV11-2; cdr3_nt: TGTGCCAGCAGCTTAGTCACCGGGCCCGGGGAGCTGTTTTTT; cdr3_aa: CASSLVTGPGELFF
d_call: .; clone_size: .; j_call: TRBJ1-5; v_call: TRBV6-6; cdr3_nt: TGTGCCAGCAGTAACCTACAGGGTGGGAACAATCAGCCCCAGCATTTT; cdr3_aa: CASSNLQGGNNQPQHF
d_call: .; clone_size: few; j_call: TRBJ2-7; v_call: TRBV20-1; cdr3_nt: TGCAGTGCTAGAGATAAATGGCAGCTTCGGGAGCAGTACTTC; cdr3_aa: CSARDKWQLREQYF
d_call: .; clone_size: .; j_call: TRBJ2-1; v_call: TRBV6-5; cdr3_nt: TGTGCCAGCAGTTACTCTGGGGGGGGCCAGAATGAGCAGTTCTTC; cdr3_aa: CASSYSGGGQNEQFF
d_call: .; clone_size: .; j_call: TRBJ2-7; v_call: TRBV25-1; cdr3_nt: TGTGCCAGCGCACGGGGGAATGACGAGCAGTACTTC; cdr3_aa: CASARGNDEQYF
d_call: .; clone_size: few; j_call: TRBJ2-1; v_call: TRBV29-1; cdr3_nt: TGCAGCGTTGATTTCCAGGCCAGGAAGAACAATGAGCAGTTCTTC; cdr3_aa: CSVDFQARKNNEQFF
d_call: TRBD1; clone_size: .; j_call: TRBJ2-3; v_call: TRBV20-1; cdr3_nt: TGCAGTGCTAGGGTGGGACAGGGAGGGGATACGCAGTATTTT; cdr3_aa: CSARVGQGGDTQYF
d_call: .; clone_size: many; j_call: TRBJ2-7; v_call: TRBV6-2/TRBV6-3; cdr3_nt: TGTGCCAGCAGTTACTATTTACCCCAGCTTTTCGAGCAGTACTTC; cdr3_aa: CASSYYLPQLFEQYF
d_call: TRBD1; clone_size: .; j_call: TRBJ1-2; v_call: TRBV15; cdr3_nt: TGTGCCACCAGCAGATCCCCCGGGACAGGAGCCTATGGCTACACCTTC; cdr3_aa: CATSRSPGTGAYGYTF
d_call: .; clone_size: few; j_call: TRBJ2-1; v_call: TRBV10-3; cdr3_nt: TGTGCCATCAGACCGGACAGCAATGAGCAGTTCTTC; cdr3_aa: CAIRPDSNEQFF
d_call: .; clone_size: .; j_call: TRBJ1-1; v_call: TRBV4-2; cdr3_nt: TGTGCCAGTAGCCTCGGGGAGGGGCGAGGGTCCACTGAAGCTTTCTTT; cdr3_aa: CASSLGEGRGSTEAFF
d_call: .; clone_size: once; j_call: TRBJ2-4; v_call: TRBV5-1; cdr3_nt: TGCGCCAGCAGCTTGGCAGCAGAGATAGCCAAAAACATTCAGTACTTC; cdr3_aa: CASSLAAEIAKNIQYF
d_call: .; clone_size: .; j_call: TRBJ2-5; v_call: TRBV28; cdr3_nt: TGTGCCAGCAGCAACGAGGGACGGATTGAAGAGACCCAGTACTTC; cdr3_aa: CASSNEGRIEETQYF
d_call: .; clone_size: few; j_call: TRBJ1-2; v_call: TRBV6-6; cdr3_nt: TGTGCCAGCAGTGGTCAGGGACCTGCTAACTATGGCTACACCTTC; cdr3_aa: CASSGQGPANYGYTF
d_call: .; clone_size: few; j_call: TRBJ2-1; v_call: TRBV20-1; cdr3_nt: TGCAGTGCCAGGTCTCCGGCGGTTGGACGATCGAGCAATGAGCAGTTCTTC; cdr3_aa: CSARSPAVGRSSNEQFF
d_call: TRBD1; clone_size: few; j_call: TRBJ1-5; v_call: TRBV28; cdr3_nt: TGTGCCAGCAGTCTACAGGGGCATGGGCAGCCCCAGCATTTT; cdr3_aa: CASSLQGHGQPQHF
d_call: TRBD2; clone_size: few; j_call: TRBJ2-1; v_call: TRBV5-1; cdr3_nt: TGCGCCAGCAGCAAGGTACTAGCGGGGGGCCCTAATGAGCAGTTCTTC; cdr3_aa: CASSKVLAGGPNEQFF
d_call: .; clone_size: .; j_call: TRBJ2-5; v_call: TRBV7-2; cdr3_nt: TGTGCCAGCAGCGGCGGGGTCTATGAGACCCAGTACTTC; cdr3_aa: CASSGGVYETQYF
d_call: .; clone_size: .; j_call: TRBJ1-5; v_call: TRBV7-2; cdr3_nt: TGTGCCAGCAGCTTAGTGGGGCCAGGGAGTAATCAGCCCCAGCATTTT; cdr3_aa: CASSLVGPGSNQPQHF
d_call: .; clone_size: .; j_call: TRBJ2-7; v_call: TRBV6-2/TRBV6-3; cdr3_nt: TGTGCCAGCACCGGTCGGGGGCTTGGCGAGCAGTACTTC; cdr3_aa: CASTGRGLGEQYF
d_call: .; clone_size: many; j_call: TRBJ2-1; v_call: TRBV13; cdr3_nt: TGTGCCAGCAGCTTACAGGGTGAGCAGTTCTTC; cdr3_aa: CASSLQGEQFF
d_call: .; clone_size: few; j_call: TRBJ2-5; v_call: TRBV18; cdr3_nt: TGTGCCAGTTCACCACAGACCGGGGACGGGGTGGCCCAGTACTTC; cdr3_aa: CASSPQTGDGVAQYF
d_call: TRBD2; clone_size: .; j_call: TRBJ2-1; v_call: TRBV5-1; cdr3_nt: TGCGCCAGCAGCTTGGGAGCGGGGGTCTACAGTGAGCAGTTCTTC; cdr3_aa: CASSLGAGVYSEQFF
d_call: .; clone_size: .; j_call: TRBJ2-5; v_call: TRBV24-1; cdr3_nt: TGTGCCACCAGTGATCCCCGGGACAGGGTAGCGGGACCGGAGACCCAGTACTTC; cdr3_aa: CATSDPRDRVAGPETQYF
d_call: TRBD1; clone_size: .; j_call: TRBJ1-6; v_call: TRBV5-1; cdr3_nt: TGCGCCAGCAGAGGACAGGGGGCCTTACGGTCACCCCTCCACTTT; cdr3_aa: CASRGQGALRSPLHF
d_call: TRBD2; clone_size: .; j_call: TRBJ2-7; v_call: TRBV20-1; cdr3_nt: TGCAGTGCTAGAGAACTGGGCGGGGGGATCTACGAGCAGTACTTC; cdr3_aa: CSARELGGGIYEQYF
d_call: .; clone_size: .; j_call: TRBJ2-3; v_call: TRBV24-1; cdr3_nt: TGTGCCACCAGTGGTGGGGGAGTGAGCACAGATACGCAGTATTTT; cdr3_aa: CATSGGGVSTDTQYF
d_call: .; clone_size: .; j_call: TRBJ2-3; v_call: TRBV29-1; cdr3_nt: TGCAGCGTGGGGTCAAAGTTCGCAGATACGCAGTATTTT; cdr3_aa: CSVGSKFADTQYF
d_call: .; clone_size: .; j_call: TRBJ2-5; v_call: TRBV20-1; cdr3_nt: TGCAGTGCTAGAGGAGGGGCGGATCCCCAAGAGACCCAGTACTTC; cdr3_aa: CSARGGADPQETQYF
d_call: TRBD2; clone_size: .; j_call: TRBJ2-5; v_call: TRBV5-4; cdr3_nt: TGTGCCAGCAGCATACGGGGGGGGATAAAAGAGACCCAGTACTTC; cdr3_aa: CASSIRGGIKETQYF
d_call: TRBD1; clone_size: .; j_call: TRBJ2-3; v_call: TRBV28; cdr3_nt: TGTGCCAGCAGTATCGGGACAGGTTACGTAGATACGCAGTATTTT; cdr3_aa: CASSIGTGYVDTQYF
d_call: .; clone_size: .; j_call: TRBJ1-4; v_call: TRBV11-2; cdr3_nt: TGTGCCAGCAGCTTCTTGCCAACTAATGAAAAACTGTTTTTT; cdr3_aa: CASSFLPTNEKLFF
d_call: .; clone_size: .; j_call: TRBJ1-1; v_call: TRBV7-3; cdr3_nt: TGTGCCAGCAGCTCCGGACGGGGGGCTGACACTGAAGCTTTCTTT; cdr3_aa: CASSSGRGADTEAFF
d_call: .; clone_size: .; j_call: TRBJ2-7; v_call: TRBV4-2; cdr3_nt: TGTGCCAGCAGCCAAGGTCGGGGGTCCGGCCACGAGCAGTACTTC; cdr3_aa: CASSQGRGSGHEQYF
d_call: .; clone_size: few; j_call: TRBJ2-1; v_call: TRBV7-2; cdr3_nt: TGTGCCAGCAGGACGGGAGTCTACAATGAGCAGTTCTTC; cdr3_aa: CASRTGVYNEQFF
d_call: TRBD1; clone_size: once; j_call: TRBJ2-4; v_call: TRBV28; cdr3_nt: TGTGCCAGCAGTTTTGACAGGGGGTCAAGAAGCATTCAGTACTTC; cdr3_aa: CASSFDRGSRSIQYF
d_call: .; clone_size: .; j_call: TRBJ2-1; v_call: TRBV20-1; cdr3_nt: TGCAGTGCGCCGTGGGCGGGCCGCGGCAATGAGCAGTTCTTC; cdr3_aa: CSAPWAGRGNEQFF
d_call: .; clone_size: .; j_call: TRBJ2-7; v_call: TRBV14; cdr3_nt: TGTGCCAGCAGCCAAGATACATGGGGGGGCGCGTACTTC; cdr3_aa: CASSQDTWGGAYF
d_call: .; clone_size: few; j_call: TRBJ2-7; v_call: TRBV7-2; cdr3_nt: TGTGCCAGCAGCTTTATTTCTGGTGGGGCGTCCCCCTACGAGCAGTACTTC; cdr3_aa: CASSFISGGASPYEQYF
d_call: .; clone_size: .; j_call: TRBJ1-2; v_call: TRBV4-3; cdr3_nt: TGCGCCAGCAGCCAAGACAGGGCGACAAACTATGGCTACACCTTC; cdr3_aa: CASSQDRATNYGYTF
d_call: TRBD1; clone_size: .; j_call: TRBJ2-1; v_call: TRBV6-2/TRBV6-3; cdr3_nt: TGTGCCAGCAGTATACACCAGACAGGGGGCAATGAGCAGTTCTTC; cdr3_aa: CASSIHQTGGNEQFF
d_call: TRBD1; clone_size: .; j_call: TRBJ2-7; v_call: TRBV4-1; cdr3_nt: TGCGCCAGCAGCCAAGAAGGAGACAGGGATTACGAGCAGTACTTC; cdr3_aa: CASSQEGDRDYEQYF
d_call: .; clone_size: .; j_call: TRBJ1-2; v_call: TRBV7-2; cdr3_nt: TGTGCCAGCAGCTTAGGGAGGCAGGAGAAAGGCTACACCTTC; cdr3_aa: CASSLGRQEKGYTF
d_call: .; clone_size: .; j_call: TRBJ1-6; v_call: TRBV7-2; cdr3_nt: TGTGCCAGCAGCTTAGGGGCCACAGGGAATTCACCCCTCCACTTT; cdr3_aa: CASSLGATGNSPLHF
d_call: TRBD2; clone_size: .; j_call: TRBJ2-1; v_call: TRBV12-3/TRBV12-4; cdr3_nt: TGTGTCAGCAGTTTTGGGCGGGGGGCCCACAATGAGCAGTTCTTC; cdr3_aa: CVSSFGRGAHNEQFF
d_call: .; clone_size: few; j_call: TRBJ2-5; v_call: TRBV12-3/TRBV12-4; cdr3_nt: TGTGCCAGCAGTTTAGATCCAGGGGACCAAGAGACCCAGTACTTC; cdr3_aa: CASSLDPGDQETQYF
d_call: TRBD1; clone_size: .; j_call: TRBJ2-1; v_call: TRBV5-1; cdr3_nt: TGCGCCAGCATGGGCAGGGGGCGGACTGAGCAGTTCTTC; cdr3_aa: CASMGRGRTEQFF
d_call: .; clone_size: .; j_call: TRBJ1-5; v_call: TRBV6-2/TRBV6-3; cdr3_nt: TGTGCCAGCAGTTACGGCCGAGGGCGGAACAATCAGCCCCTGCATTTT; cdr3_aa: CASSYGRGRNNQPLHF
d_call: .; clone_size: few; j_call: TRBJ2-1; v_call: TRBV15; cdr3_nt: TGTGCCACCAGCAGAGAAAAGGGGAGAGACAGGCAAATACCCTACAATGAGCAGTTCTTC; cdr3_aa: CATSREKGRDRQIPYNEQFF
d_call: .; clone_size: .; j_call: TRBJ1-6; v_call: TRBV7-9; cdr3_nt: TGTGCCAGCAGCTTCGCAGATTATAATTCACCCCTCCACTTT; cdr3_aa: CASSFADYNSPLHF